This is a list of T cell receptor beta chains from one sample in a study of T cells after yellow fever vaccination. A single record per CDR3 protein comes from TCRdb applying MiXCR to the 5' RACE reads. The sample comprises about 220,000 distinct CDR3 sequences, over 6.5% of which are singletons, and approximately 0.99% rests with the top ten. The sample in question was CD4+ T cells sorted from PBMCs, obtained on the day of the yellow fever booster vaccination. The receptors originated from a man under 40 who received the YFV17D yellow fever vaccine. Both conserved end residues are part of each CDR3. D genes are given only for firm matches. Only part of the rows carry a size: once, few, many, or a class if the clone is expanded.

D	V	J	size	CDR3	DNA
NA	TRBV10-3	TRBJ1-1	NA	CAISEGLRNTEAFF	TGTGCCATCAGTGAGGGACTTAGGAACACTGAAGCTTTCTTT
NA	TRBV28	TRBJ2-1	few	CASTPRRNEQFF	TGTGCCAGCACCCCCCGACGGAATGAGCAGTTCTTC
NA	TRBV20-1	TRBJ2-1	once	CSALGNEQFF	TGCAGTGCTTTAGGTAATGAGCAGTTCTTC
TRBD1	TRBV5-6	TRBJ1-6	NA	CASSFYRGSMTPLHF	TGTGCCAGCAGCTTCTACAGGGGTTCGATGACACCCCTCCACTTT
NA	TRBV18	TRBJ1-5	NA	CASSPPPGVGNQPQHF	TGTGCCAGCTCACCACCCCCAGGGGTAGGGAATCAGCCCCAGCATTTT
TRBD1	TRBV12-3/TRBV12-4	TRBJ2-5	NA	CASNKTQGAYQETQYF	TGTGCCAGCAACAAAACCCAGGGGGCGTACCAAGAGACCCAGTACTTC
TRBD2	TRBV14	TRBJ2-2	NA	CASSLSPGLATHTGELFF	TGTGCCAGCAGCCTCTCTCCGGGACTAGCGACCCACACCGGGGAGCTGTTTTTT
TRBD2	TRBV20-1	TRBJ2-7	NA	CSALHLRAGGTYEQYF	TGCAGTGCCCTACACCTCCGAGCGGGAGGAACCTACGAGCAGTACTTC
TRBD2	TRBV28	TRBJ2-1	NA	CASGGLAVLGYNEQFF	TGTGCCAGCGGGGGACTAGCAGTATTAGGGTACAATGAGCAGTTCTTC
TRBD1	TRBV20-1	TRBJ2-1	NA	CSAWTFDRVGHEQFF	TGCAGTGCTTGGACCTTCGACAGGGTGGGTCATGAGCAGTTCTTC
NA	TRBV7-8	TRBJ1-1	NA	CASSLEMTGNTEAFF	TGTGCCAGCAGCTTAGAGATGACAGGAAACACTGAAGCTTTCTTT
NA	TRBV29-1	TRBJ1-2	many	CSVVGVAGYTF	TGCAGCGTTGTAGGGGTGGCTGGCTACACCTTC
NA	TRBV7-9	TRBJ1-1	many	CASSLDRTANEAFF	TGTGCCAGCAGCTTAGACAGAACCGCTAATGAAGCTTTCTTT
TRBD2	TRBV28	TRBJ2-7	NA	CASSSPGTSGYEQYF	TGTGCCAGCAGCTCTCCCGGGACTAGCGGTTACGAGCAGTACTTC
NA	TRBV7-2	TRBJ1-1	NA	CASSLERRGGAFF	TGTGCCAGCAGCTTAGAACGTCGGGGGGGAGCTTTCTTT
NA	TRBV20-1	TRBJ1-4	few	CSASLGTRNEKLFF	TGCAGTGCTAGCCTCGGGACCCGTAATGAAAAACTGTTTTTT
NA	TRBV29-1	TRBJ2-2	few	CSVEGTTTNTGELFF	TGCAGCGTTGAGGGGACAACCACGAACACCGGGGAGCTGTTTTTT
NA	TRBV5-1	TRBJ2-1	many	CASGIQAIYNEQFF	TGCGCCAGCGGGATCCAGGCGATTTACAATGAGCAGTTCTTC
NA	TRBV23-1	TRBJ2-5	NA	CASSQSHGQGAQYF	TGCGCCAGCAGTCAATCCCACGGCCAGGGAGCCCAGTACTTC
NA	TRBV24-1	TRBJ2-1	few	CATSDSLRPDTNEQFF	TGTGCCACCAGTGATTCGTTACGGCCTGATACAAATGAGCAGTTCTTC